The present entry profiles one TCR beta chain with its context. Its antigen is undetermined. Here immunoSEQ multiplex PCR was the method, and the copy in TCRdb shows in-frame clones only, minus some. The sample lists over 45,000 clones; more than 60% were seen once. The sample belongs to a study of radiotherapy plus CTLA-4 blockade in lung cancer. Overall study context: Objective responses were seen in under 20% of patients, disease control in roughly 30%. Study findings and constraints: Reports identified early blood T cell clone dynamics, with interferon-beta, as the best response predictor. Expansion of tumor-derived TCR clones was observed in blood after radiotherapy plus ipilimumab.

The study gave focal radiation plus ipilimumab CTLA-4 blockade to patients with chemo-refractory metastatic non-small-cell lung cancer. V lost 6 bases and J lost 2, with 10 bases in between. The CDR3 runs to 13 residues. CDR1 and CDR2 from the germline V gene are SNHLY and FYNNEI. The sequence came from a human donor with non-small cell lung cancer who had a complete response to radiotherapy plus ipilimumab. The sequenced sample was peripheral blood, obtained from a patient treated with radiotherapy plus ipilimumab. This sequence joins TRBV2 and TRBJ2-5, with D uncertain. The CDR3, as DNA: TGTGCCAGCAGGGCCCAACCTCAAGAGACCCAGTACTTC. This codes for CASRAQPQETQYF. The entire variable domain, with the rest obtained from reference TRBV2 and TRBJ2-5, is as follows: EPEVTQTPSHQVTQMGQEVILRCVPISNHLYFYWYRQILGQKVEFLVSFYNNEISEKSEIFDDQFSVERPDGSNFTLKIRSTKLEDSAMYFCASRAQPQETQYFGPGTRLLVL.